The clone carrying this T cell receptor (beta chain) was found once. Its antigen is not known. V shed 5 bases and J shed 7 bases, with 11 bases lying between them. CDR1 is SGHNT, CDR2 YENEEA, per germline. This CDR3 spans 13 amino acids. The data were taken from a study of cytomegalovirus exposure and HLA in healthy donors. General study findings and limits: Per a later analysis, 16,951 TCR beta sequences showed association with HLA alleles at 0.05 false discovery rate.

PCR used 60 Vbeta primers and 13 Jbeta primers. Authors' analysis steps: It was a later analysis that counted 75 million to 90 million unique TCR beta chains, of which 8.5 million to 12 million were shared. The data were produced by immunoSEQ multiplex PCR, yet TCRdb's version contains in-frame clones alone and is incomplete. V and J calls and clone size follow that table, whereas D and trimming were derived from the DNA. This table has 150,000 to 200,000 clones, around 80% appearing once. The receptor's source is a woman aged 40-49 years in good health and CMV-seronegative. Sample: PBMCs. J is TRBJ1-4 and V is TRBV11-3; no clear D gene. The CDR3 DNA is TGTGCCAGCAGCCAAGGAGACCTTGAAAAACTGTTTTTT. Amino acid sequence: CASSQGDLEKLFF.